This paragraph covers one T cell receptor (beta chain) sequence. Participants came from fewer than 25 US areas, aged roughly 18 to 95 years. The CDR3 is 14 amino acids. V lost 2 bases to trimming and J lost 2 bases, with 9 bases between them. Germline assignment: CDR1 SGHTA and CDR2 FQGTGA. Sequenced by immunoSEQ multiplex PCR; TCRdb stores in-frame clones only, minus some. Here the sample spans over 200,000 clones, approximately 87% being singletons. The data were taken from a study of blood T cell repertoires in COVID-19. The TCR was taken from a woman in her forties or fifties in a cohort exposed to, infected with or recovered from COVID-19 (not recorded which). The chain uses TRBV7-3 and TRBJ1-1; no definite D call. Sequencing used PBMCs or T cells enriched from blood (not recorded which). The CDR3 nucleotides read TGTGCCAGCAGCTTAGGGCCGTCAAACACTGAAGCTTTCTTT. Amino acid sequence: CASSLGPSNTEAFF.